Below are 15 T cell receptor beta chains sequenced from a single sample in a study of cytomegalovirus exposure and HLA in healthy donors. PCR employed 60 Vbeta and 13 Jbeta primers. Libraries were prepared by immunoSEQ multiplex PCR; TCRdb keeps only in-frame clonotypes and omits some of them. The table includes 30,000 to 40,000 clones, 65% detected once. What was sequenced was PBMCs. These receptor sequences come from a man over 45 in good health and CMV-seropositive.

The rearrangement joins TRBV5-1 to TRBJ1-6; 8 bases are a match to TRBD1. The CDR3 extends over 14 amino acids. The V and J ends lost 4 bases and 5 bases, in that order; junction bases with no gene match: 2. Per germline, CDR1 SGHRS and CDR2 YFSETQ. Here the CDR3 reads CASSRDRNNSPLHF. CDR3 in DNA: TGCGCCAGCAGCAGGGACAGGAATAATTCACCCCTCCACTTT. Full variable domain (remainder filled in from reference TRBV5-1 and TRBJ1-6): KAGVTQTPRYLIKTRGQQVTLSCSPISGHRSVSWYQQTPGQGLQFLFEYFSETQRNKGNFPGRFSGRQFSNSRSEMNVSTLELGDSALYLCASSRDRNNSPLHFGNGTRLTVT.

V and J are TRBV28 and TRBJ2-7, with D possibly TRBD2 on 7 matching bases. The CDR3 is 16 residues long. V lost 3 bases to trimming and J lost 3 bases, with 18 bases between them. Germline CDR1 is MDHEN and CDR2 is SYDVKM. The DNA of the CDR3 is TGTGCCAGCAGTTTCCGGGGGGCTCGGGGGCACTACGAGCAGTACTTC. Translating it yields CASSFRGARGHYEQYF. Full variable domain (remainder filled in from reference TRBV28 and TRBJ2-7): DVKVTQSSRYLVKRTGEKVFLECVQDMDHENMFWYRQDPGLGLRLIYFSYDVKMKEKGDIPEGYSVSREKKERFSLILESASTNQTSMYLCASSFRGARGHYEQYFGPGTRLTVT.

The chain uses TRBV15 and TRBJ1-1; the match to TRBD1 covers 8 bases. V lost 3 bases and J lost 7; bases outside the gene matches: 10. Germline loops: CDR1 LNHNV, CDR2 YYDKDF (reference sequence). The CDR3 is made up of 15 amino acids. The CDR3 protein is CATSSGGRGPGEAFF. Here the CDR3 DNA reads TGTGCCACCAGCAGTGGGGGCAGGGGGCCAGGTGAAGCTTTCTTT. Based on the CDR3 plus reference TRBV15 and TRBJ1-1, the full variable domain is DAMVIQNPRYQVTQFGKPVTLSCSQTLNHNVMYWYQQKSSQAPKLLFHYYDKDFNNEADTPDNFQSRRPNTSFCFLDIRSPGLGDTAMYLCATSSGGRGPGEAFFGQGTRLTVV.

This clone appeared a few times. This CDR3 is CASSLGQNPQHF. The CDR3 DNA is TGTGCCAGCAGCCTGGGCCAGAATCCCCAGCATTTT. The chain links TRBV7-9 to TRBJ1-5; no definite D call. The CDR3 has 12 amino acids. Trimming stripped 5 bases from V and 10 bases from J, with 12 bases between. Germline CDR1 and CDR2: SEHNR and FQNEAQ (reference sequence).

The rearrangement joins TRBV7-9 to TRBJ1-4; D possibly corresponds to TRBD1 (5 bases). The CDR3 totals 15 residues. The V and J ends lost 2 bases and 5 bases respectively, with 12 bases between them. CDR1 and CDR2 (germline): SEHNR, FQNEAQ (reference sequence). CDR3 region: CASSLLRGDNEKLFF. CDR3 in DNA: TGTGCCAGCAGCTTATTGCGGGGGGACAATGAAAAACTGTTTTTT.

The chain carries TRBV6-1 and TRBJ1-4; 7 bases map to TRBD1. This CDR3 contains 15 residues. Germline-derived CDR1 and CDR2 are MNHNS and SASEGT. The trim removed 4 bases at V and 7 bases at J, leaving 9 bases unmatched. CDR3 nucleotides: TGTGCCAGCAGTGCCGAGGGGGCTTCAGGTGAAAAACTGTTTTTT. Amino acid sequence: CASSAEGASGEKLFF.

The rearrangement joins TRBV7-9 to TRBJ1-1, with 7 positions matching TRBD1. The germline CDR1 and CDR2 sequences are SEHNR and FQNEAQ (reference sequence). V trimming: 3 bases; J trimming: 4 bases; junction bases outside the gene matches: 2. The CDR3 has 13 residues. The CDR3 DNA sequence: TGTGCCAGCAGCTTTGCAGGGGGCACTGAAGCTTTCTTT. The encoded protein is CASSFAGGTEAFF.

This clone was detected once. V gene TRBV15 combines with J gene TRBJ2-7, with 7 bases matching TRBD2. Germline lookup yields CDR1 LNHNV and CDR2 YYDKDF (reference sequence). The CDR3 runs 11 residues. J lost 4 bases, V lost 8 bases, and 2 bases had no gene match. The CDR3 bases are TGTGCCACCTCGGGGGGTTACGAGCAGTACTTC. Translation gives CATSGGYEQYF. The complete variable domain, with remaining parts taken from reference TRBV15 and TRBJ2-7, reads DAMVIQNPRYQVTQFGKPVTLSCSQTLNHNVMYWYQQKSSQAPKLLFHYYDKDFNNEADTPDNFQSRRPNTSFCFLDIRSPGLGDTAMYLCATSGGYEQYFGPGTRLTVT.

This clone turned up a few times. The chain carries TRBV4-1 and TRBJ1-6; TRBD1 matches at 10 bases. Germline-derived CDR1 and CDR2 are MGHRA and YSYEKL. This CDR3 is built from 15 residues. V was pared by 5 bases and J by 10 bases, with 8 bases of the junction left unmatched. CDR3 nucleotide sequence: TGCGCCAGCAGCTTCCAGGGACAGGGGCAGTCACCCCTCCACTTT. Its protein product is CASSFQGQGQSPLHF.

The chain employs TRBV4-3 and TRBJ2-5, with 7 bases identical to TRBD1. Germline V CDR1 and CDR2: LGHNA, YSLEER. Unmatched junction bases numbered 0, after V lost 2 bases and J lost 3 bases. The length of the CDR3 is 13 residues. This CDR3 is CASSQQGEETQYF. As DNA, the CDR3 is TGCGCCAGCAGCCAACAGGGGGAAGAGACCCAGTACTTC.

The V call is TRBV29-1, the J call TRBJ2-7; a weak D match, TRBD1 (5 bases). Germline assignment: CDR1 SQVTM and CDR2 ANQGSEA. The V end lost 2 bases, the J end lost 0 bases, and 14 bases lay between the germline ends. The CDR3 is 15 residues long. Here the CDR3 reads CSVETPRASSYEQYF. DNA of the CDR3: TGCAGCGTTGAAACCCCCAGGGCGAGCTCCTACGAGCAGTACTTC.

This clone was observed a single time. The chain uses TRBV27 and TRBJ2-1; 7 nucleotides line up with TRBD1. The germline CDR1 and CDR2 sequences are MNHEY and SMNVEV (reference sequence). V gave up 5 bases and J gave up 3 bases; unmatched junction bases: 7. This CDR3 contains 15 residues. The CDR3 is CASSHRDSYYNEQFF. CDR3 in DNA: TGTGCCAGCAGTCACCGGGACAGTTACTACAATGAGCAGTTCTTC.

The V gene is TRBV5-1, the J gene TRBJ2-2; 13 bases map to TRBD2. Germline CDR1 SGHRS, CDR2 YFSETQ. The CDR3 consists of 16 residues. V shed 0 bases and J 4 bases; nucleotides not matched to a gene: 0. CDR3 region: CASSLGLAGGTGELFF. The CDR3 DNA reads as TGCGCCAGCAGCTTGGGACTAGCGGGGGGCACCGGGGAGCTGTTTTTT.

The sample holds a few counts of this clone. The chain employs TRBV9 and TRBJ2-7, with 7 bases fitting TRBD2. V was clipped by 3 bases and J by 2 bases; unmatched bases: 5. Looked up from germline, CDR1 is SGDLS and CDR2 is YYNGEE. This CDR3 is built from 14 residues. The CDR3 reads CASSDGGSPYEQYF. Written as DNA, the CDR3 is TGTGCCAGCAGCGACGGGGGGTCCCCCTACGAGCAGTACTTC.

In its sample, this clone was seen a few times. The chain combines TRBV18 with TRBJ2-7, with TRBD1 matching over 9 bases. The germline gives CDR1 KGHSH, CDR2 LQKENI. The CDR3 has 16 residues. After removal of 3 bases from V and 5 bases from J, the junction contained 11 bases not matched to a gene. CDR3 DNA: TGTGCCAGCTCACCTTCAATGGGGACAGGGTTGAACGAGCAGTACTTC. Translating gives CASSPSMGTGLNEQYF. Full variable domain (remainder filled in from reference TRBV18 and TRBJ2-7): NAGVMQNPRHLVRRRGQEARLRCSPMKGHSHVYWYRQLPEEGLKFMVYLQKENIIDESGMPKERFSAEFPKEGPSILRIQQVVRGDSAAYFCASSPSMGTGLNEQYFGPGTRLTVT.